The 30 T cell receptor beta chains reported below all come from one sample, sequenced in a study of CD8 T cells in ankylosing spondylitis. TCRdb fed the 5' RACE reads into MiXCR, producing one record per CDR3 protein. This table holds 250,000 to 400,000 distinct CDR3 sequences, 11% found once. Sequenced input: blood, either unsorted or a sorted T cell fraction (not recorded which). The source of these receptors is a female donor with ankylosing spondylitis or in good health (not recorded which).

This clonotype was found a few times. The gene calls are TRBV28 and TRBJ2-1; TRBD2 matches at 14 bases. The CDR3 spans 20 residues. Looked up from germline, CDR1 is MDHEN and CDR2 is SYDVKM. V lost 5 bases, J lost 7 bases, and 19 bases stayed unmatched. CDR3 residues: CASSLSRLAGGFKGGNEQFF. DNA of the CDR3: TGTGCCAGCAGTCTCTCCCGACTAGCGGGGGGGTTCAAAGGTGGGAATGAGCAGTTCTTC.

Written as DNA, the CDR3 is TGCGCCAGCAGCTTGGAACACCTCCCAGGAACCGGGGAGCTGTTTTTT. Translated: CASSLEHLPGTGELFF. The genes are TRBV5-1 and TRBJ2-2; D uncertain. Germline CDR1 is SGHRS and CDR2 is YFSETQ. Trimming cost V 0 bases and J 5 bases, with 14 bases left between them. This CDR3 is 16 amino acids long.

The chain recombines TRBV11-2 with TRBJ2-2; D is possibly TRBD1 (6 bases). V lost 1 base, J lost 0 bases, and 18 bases lay in between. The germline CDR1 and CDR2 sequences are SGHAT and FQNNGV. The CDR3 length is 19 residues. The DNA of the CDR3 is TGTGCCAGCAGCTTAGTATCTGCCGGACAGTTCGCGAACACCGGGGAGCTGTTTTTT. It encodes CASSLVSAGQFANTGELFF.

This clonotype was recorded at least ten times. An end of the junction differs from the germline gene, which may be a read error. The CDR3 loop reads CASRYQETQYF. CDR3 sequence (DNA): TGCGCCAGCAGGTACCAGGAGACCCAGTACTTC. The chain couples TRBV5-1 to TRBJ2-5; the D is unclear. CDR3 length equals 11 residues. Germline CDR1 and CDR2: SGHRS and YFSETQ.

There are a few counts of this clonotype. The rearrangement uses TRBV30 and TRBJ2-1; 10 bases match TRBD2. V trimming: 4 bases; J trimming: 4 bases; junction bases outside the gene matches: 4. Germline lookup yields CDR1 GTSNPN and CDR2 SVGIG (reference sequence). The CDR3 spans 14 residues. CDR3 sequence: CAWKSGGDYNEQFF. In nucleotides, the CDR3 is TGTGCCTGGAAAAGCGGGGGGGATTACAATGAGCAGTTCTTC.

At least ten counts were recorded for this clonotype. The rearrangement links TRBV15 to TRBJ1-1; the D is unclear. V was trimmed by 0 bases and J by 10 bases, leaving 12 bases between them. Germline lookup yields CDR1 LNHNV and CDR2 YYDKDF (reference sequence). The CDR3 is 13 residues long. This CDR3 reads CATSRDHEGAAFF. CDR3 nucleotides: TGTGCCACCAGCAGAGATCATGAGGGCGCAGCTTTCTTT.

This clonotype was observed a single time. The CDR3 spells CASSLDWGYEQFF. The CDR3 bases are TGTGCCAGCAGCTTAGATTGGGGTTATGAGCAGTTCTTC. J is TRBJ2-1 and V is TRBV11-2; D is uncertain. With 0 bases removed from V and 8 bases from J, the gap between germline ends came to 8 bases. The germline V gene has CDR1 SGHAT and CDR2 FQNNGV. The CDR3 spans 13 residues.

This clonotype showed up many times. The V gene is TRBV20-1, the J gene TRBJ1-5; D perhaps matches TRBD1 (6 bases). Trimming left V 7 bases short and J 9 bases short, with 28 bases between. CDR1 is DFQATT and CDR2 is SNEGSKA in the germline V gene (reference sequence). The CDR3 consists of 16 residues. CDR3 residues: CSVPARGARNPGPQHF. CDR3 sequence (DNA): TGCAGTGTTCCTGCGAGGGGGGCGCGGAACCCGGGGCCCCAGCATTTT.

This clonotype has only a few counts. This chain links TRBV3-1 with TRBJ2-7, with TRBD1 identical over 7 bases. Germline CDR1 LGHDT, CDR2 YNNKEL (reference sequence). CDR3 length: 11 residues. Trimming at V came to 8 bases and at J to 9 bases, leaving 7 bases not matched to a gene. The CDR3 here is CASGGQSTQYF. The DNA for the CDR3 is TGTGCCAGCGGGGGACAGTCCACGCAGTACTTC.

This clonotype was counted only a few times. The V gene is TRBV20-1, the J gene TRBJ2-3; D not resolved. The CDR3 runs to 13 residues. Germline V gene lookup returns CDR1 DFQATT and CDR2 SNEGSKA (reference sequence). Trimming cost V 1 base and J 2 bases, with 7 bases left between them. The CDR3 here is CSARVPNTDTQYF. CDR3 DNA: TGCAGTGCTAGAGTCCCTAACACAGATACGCAGTATTTT.

The sample holds a few counts of this clonotype. The V and J genes are TRBV29-1 and TRBJ2-7; TRBD1 aligns across 7 bases. Germline V CDR1 and CDR2: SQVTM, ANQGSEA. The CDR3 totals 15 residues. V was clipped by 1 base and J by 2 bases; unmatched bases: 8. The CDR3 loop reads CSVEGGTAPAYEQYF. Written as DNA, the CDR3 is TGCAGCGTTGAAGGGGGGACAGCCCCGGCCTACGAGCAGTACTTC.

The chain has TRBV5-1 and TRBJ1-6; D gene unclear. This CDR3 comprises 16 residues. With 5 bases removed from V and 0 bases from J, the gap between germline ends came to 12 bases. CDR1 and CDR2 (germline): SGHRS, YFSETQ. As DNA, the CDR3 is TGCGCCAGCAGTCCGGAGGAAAGCTCCTATAATTCACCCCTCCACTTT. As protein: CASSPEESSYNSPLHF.

This clonotype was observed once. In nucleotides, the CDR3 is TGCAGTGCTAGAGATTCCGAATTTCCATCGGCGAACACTGAAGCTTTCTTT. This gives the protein CSARDSEFPSANTEAFF. This chain uses TRBV20-1 with TRBJ1-1; D not resolved. The V and J ends lost 0 bases and 1 base respectively, with 18 bases between them. The CDR3 spans 17 residues. Germline loops: CDR1 DFQATT, CDR2 SNEGSKA (reference sequence).

This clonotype has a count of ten or more. The V call is TRBV12-3 or TRBV12-4, the J call TRBJ2-2; D remains ambiguous. This CDR3 contains 13 residues. V was shortened by 7 bases and J by 4 bases, with 10 bases between the two germline ends. CDR3 DNA sequence: TGTGCCAGCAAACGGCGACTCACCGGGGAGCTGTTTTTT. Translating it yields CASKRRLTGELFF.

This clonotype was picked up a small number of times. The CDR3 spells CASSLQGRAKNIQYF. CDR3 nucleotide sequence: TGTGCCAGCAGTTTGCAGGGCCGGGCCAAAAACATTCAGTACTTC. V is TRBV27 and J is TRBJ2-4; D possibly corresponds to TRBD1 (5 bases). Germline CDR1 MNHEY, CDR2 SMNVEV (reference sequence). The CDR3 covers 15 residues. The V gene lost 3 bases and the J gene lost 1 base, with 10 bases spanning the gap.

This clonotype occurred a few times. The chain joins TRBV5-1 to TRBJ2-2; no firm D call. Looked up from germline, CDR1 is SGHRS and CDR2 is YFSETQ. The CDR3 covers 11 residues. Trimming cost V 1 base and J 7 bases, with 2 bases left between them. The CDR3 DNA reads as TGCGCCAGCAGCTTGATCGGGGAGCTGTTTTTT. This encodes CASSLIGELFF.

This clonotype showed up many times. This chain uses TRBV5-1 with TRBJ1-1, with a weak D call TRBD1 (5 bases). The CDR3 runs to 14 residues. CDR1 is SGHRS, CDR2 YFSETQ, per germline. V lost 1 base and J lost 1, with 8 bases in between. CDR3 coding DNA: TGCGCCAGCAGCTTGAGACAGACGAACACTGAAGCTTTCTTT. This gives the protein CASSLRQTNTEAFF.

Only a few counts were recorded for this clonotype. The rearrangement links TRBV7-2 to TRBJ2-7; D call uncertain. The germline V gene encodes CDR1 SGHTA and CDR2 FQGNSA. Trimming removed 6 bases at V and 4 bases at J, with 16 bases between. This CDR3 region has 14 residues. The CDR3 nucleotides read TGTGCCAGCAGTCAGGAATCGGGCCGGTACGAGCAGTACTTC. Protein product: CASSQESGRYEQYF. Using reference TRBV7-2 and TRBJ2-7 for the parts outside the CDR3, the full variable domain is GAGVSQSPSNKVTEKGKDVELRCDPISGHTALYWYRQSLGQGLEFLIYFQGNSAPDKSGLPSDRFSAERTGGSVSTLTIQRTQQEDSAVYLCASSQESGRYEQYFGPGTRLTVT.

This clonotype was detected many times. The chain couples TRBV29-1 to TRBJ2-1; D possibly corresponds to TRBD1 (6 bases). This CDR3 comprises 12 residues. Trimming removed 7 bases at V and 5 bases at J, with 12 bases between. From germline, CDR1 is SQVTM and CDR2 ANQGSEA. The CDR3 DNA sequence: TGCAGCGCTATAACAGGGCACAATGAGCAGTTCTTC. This encodes CSAITGHNEQFF.

The chain is built from TRBV20-1 and TRBJ2-7; 7 nucleotides agree with TRBD1. The V segment lost 3 bases and the J segment 3 bases; nucleotides outside the gene matches: 5. This CDR3 is 13 amino acids long. Germline V gene lookup returns CDR1 DFQATT and CDR2 SNEGSKA (reference sequence). The CDR3 spells CSARRQGVYEQYF. In DNA form, the CDR3 reads TGCAGTGCTAGGAGACAGGGTGTCTACGAGCAGTACTTC.

With respect to this clonotype: The junction differs from germline at one of its ends, possibly a read error. This rearrangement joins TRBV7-7 to TRBJ2-1, with D possibly being TRBD1 (6 bases). This CDR3 has 15 amino acids. Germline V gene sequence: CDR1 SSHAT, CDR2 FNYEAQ (reference sequence). The DNA for the CDR3 is TGTGCTAGCAGCTTAGTGGACAGCTCCTACAATGAGCAGTTCTTC. This codes for CASSLVDSSYNEQFF.

This clonotype has a count of ten or more. This CDR3 reads CASSFGTSGRSDTQYF. The CDR3 DNA reads TGTGCCAGCAGCTTCGGGACTAGCGGGAGGTCGGATACGCAGTATTTT. The chain is built from TRBV9 and TRBJ2-3; 15 bases map to TRBD2. The germline V gene has CDR1 SGDLS and CDR2 YYNGEE. The CDR3 totals 16 residues. Germline trimming cut 4 bases from V and 6 bases from J; bases unmatched to any gene: 6.

This clonotype showed up many times. This chain's CDR3 is CASSYSGGVSYEQYF. The CDR3 nucleotides read TGTGCCAGCTCATACTCTGGAGGGGTCTCCTACGAGCAGTACTTC. The rearrangement links TRBV27 to TRBJ2-7; possible D gene TRBD2, 6 bases. Trimming stripped 8 bases from V and 0 bases from J, with 17 bases between. Germline CDR1 MNHEY, CDR2 SMNVEV (reference sequence). This CDR3 is built from 15 residues.

This clonotype has a count of ten or more. The rearrangement uses TRBV20-1 and TRBJ1-3; D gene unclear. The CDR3 length is 15 residues. Germline CDR1 is DFQATT and CDR2 is SNEGSKA (reference sequence). V lost 1 base, J lost 0 bases, and 10 bases lay in between. The CDR3 DNA sequence: TGCAGTGCTAGAGTTTTAGCGAGCTCTGGAAACACCATATATTTT. Translated: CSARVLASSGNTIYF.

The sample holds many counts of this clonotype. This chain connects TRBV9 to TRBJ2-2, with a possible D match to TRBD1 (6 bases). CDR1 and CDR2 from the germline V gene are SGDLS and YYNGEE. The CDR3 consists of 19 residues. V was pared by 3 bases and J by 3 bases, with 24 bases between. The CDR3 spells CASSEGPGEQGWYTGELFF. CDR3 in DNA: TGTGCCAGCAGCGAAGGACCGGGCGAACAGGGATGGTACACCGGGGAGCTGTTTTTT. Combining the CDR3 with reference TRBV9 and TRBJ2-2 gives the whole variable domain DSGVTQTPKHLITATGQRVTLRCSPRSGDLSVYWYQQSLDQGLQFLIQYYNGEERAKGNILERFSAQQFPDLHSELNLSSLELGDSALYFCASSEGPGEQGWYTGELFFGEGSRLTVL.

This clonotype was seen at least ten times. The genes are TRBV27 and TRBJ2-7; 11 bases match TRBD1. The CDR3 runs to 14 residues. Looked up from germline, CDR1 is MNHEY and CDR2 is SMNVEV (reference sequence). With 2 bases clipped from V and 4 bases from J, the junction kept 1 base outside the gene matches. In DNA form, the CDR3 reads TGTGCCAGCAGTTTACGGGACAGGGGGTACGAGCAGTACTTC. It codes for CASSLRDRGYEQYF.

This clonotype was observed many times. The chain recombines TRBV20-1 with TRBJ2-7, with D hard to call. The V end was cut by 5 bases, the J end by 4 bases, with 15 bases between. Germline-derived CDR1 and CDR2 are DFQATT and SNEGSKA (reference sequence). This CDR3 has 13 amino acids. CDR3 DNA: TGCAGTGCTCCAAATGCTGGCAGTTACGAGCAGTACTTC. Translating gives CSAPNAGSYEQYF.

About this clonotype itself: Just one base apart from a much larger clone, this may be a read error. This chain's CDR3 is CSVELGGFYEQHF. In DNA form, the CDR3 reads TGCAGCGTTGAACTCGGGGGTTTCTACGAGCAGCACTTC. The chain combines TRBV29-1 with TRBJ2-7, with D perhaps TRBD2 (6 bases). The V gene's germline CDR1 is SQVTM and CDR2 ANQGSEA. CDR3 length: 13 amino acids.

The chain links TRBV20-1 to TRBJ2-7; 11 bases map to TRBD2. The germline V gene has CDR1 DFQATT and CDR2 SNEGSKA (reference sequence). The trim removed 6 bases at V and 9 bases at J, leaving 13 bases unmatched. This CDR3 comprises 14 residues. CDR3 sequence (DNA): TGCAGTGCCCTAGCGGGAGGTACAGTCTGGGGGCAGTACTTC. It codes for CSALAGGTVWGQYF.

Of note for this clonotype: Just one base apart from a much larger clone, this may be a read error. The chain employs TRBV29-1 and TRBJ2-2; possibly TRBD2 for D (6 bases). The CDR3 covers 13 residues. The germline CDR1 and CDR2 sequences are SQVTM and ANQGSEA. CDR3 residues: CSVIGADTGGLFF. The CDR3 region has the DNA TGCAGCGTTATCGGGGCGGACACCGGGGGGCTGTTTTTT.